The clone carrying this T cell receptor (beta chain) was counted a few times. No antigen is known for it. The authors ran a second PCR of roughly 6 to 11 cycles using a sample-barcoded 5' primer and a J-beta primer mix. A single record per CDR3 protein comes from TCRdb applying MiXCR to the 5' RACE reads. The data hold fewer than 800,000 distinct CDR3 sequences, with roughly 49% observed a single time. Each individual donor underwent a draw of approximately 10 milliliters of peripheral blood. Germline CDR1 reads SQVTM; CDR2 reads ANQGSEA. The CDR3 runs to 13 residues. The ends lost 0 bases at V and 8 bases at J; junction bases unmatched: 6. The data originate from a study of blood T cells in healthy people across ages. The overall study: About one barcoded beta molecule per two T cells was the capture yield of template switching. Findings and limits, study-wide: CMV status of donors was unknown, possibly confounding expanded clonotype changes.

This clonotype was obtained from a woman aged 55-70 years in good health. The chain links TRBV29-1 to TRBJ1-2; 7 bases match TRBD1. The sample comprised blood. The CDR3 here is CSVEDQGGSGYTF. The CDR3 coding sequence is TGCAGCGTTGAAGATCAGGGGGGCAGCGGCTACACCTTC.